This entry lists 30 T cell receptor beta chains sequenced from one sample in a study of CD8 T cells in Susac syndrome. The authors reverse transcribed roughly 0.45 to 1 ug RNA with random hexamers. Using its own MiXCR run on the immunoSEQ multiplex PCR reads, TCRdb lists one record per CDR3 protein. The sample lists about 190,000 distinct CDR3 sequences, 85% to 95% seen once, with around 0.16% in the top ten. Source material: CD8+ T cells from PBMCs. The receptors shown here come from a human donor with Susac syndrome.

The chain carries TRBV24-1 and TRBJ1-4; D call uncertain. Germline V lookup: CDR1 KGHDR, CDR2 SFDVKD. The length of the CDR3 is 13 residues. Trimming stripped 0 bases from V and 10 bases from J, with 8 bases between. CDR3 bases: TGTGCCACCAGTGATTTGCGGGAGGGAAAACTGTTTTTT. It is translated as CATSDLREGKLFF.

This clonotype appeared a single time. This chain connects TRBV6-2 or TRBV6-3 to TRBJ2-3; tentatively, D is TRBD2 (5 bases). Germline V lookup: CDR1 MNHEY, CDR2 SVGEGT. This CDR3 is built from 15 residues. Trimming pared 6 bases from V and 0 bases from J, leaving 13 bases between. CDR3 in amino acids: CASSQPRTSTDTQYF. The DNA of the CDR3 is TGTGCCAGCAGCCAACCCCGGACTAGCACAGATACGCAGTATTTT.

The chain carries TRBV6-2 or TRBV6-3 and TRBJ2-7, with 10 bases that match TRBD2. The CDR3 sequence is 16 residues long. With 4 bases clipped from V and 2 bases from J, the junction kept 8 bases outside the gene matches. Germline CDR1 is MNHEY and CDR2 is SVGEGT. The CDR3 protein is CASSSEIAGGTYEQYF. DNA of the CDR3: TGTGCCAGCAGTTCGGAAATAGCGGGGGGTACCTACGAGCAGTACTTC.

The gene calls are TRBV28 and TRBJ2-1; 12 nucleotides agree with TRBD1. V gave up 5 bases and J gave up 9 bases; unmatched junction bases: 11. Germline values: CDR1 MDHEN, CDR2 SYDVKM. This CDR3 region has 16 residues. The CDR3 coding sequence is TGTGCCAGCAGTGAGATCCGGGACAGGGGGCCGGGTGAGCAGTTCTTC. It is translated as CASSEIRDRGPGEQFF.

J is TRBJ2-5 and V is TRBV13; 7 bases match TRBD1. CDR3 length: 17 amino acids. The trim removed 5 bases at V and 1 base at J, leaving 13 bases unmatched. Looked up from germline, CDR1 is PRHDT and CDR2 is FYEKMQ (reference sequence). In nucleotides, the CDR3 is TGTGCCAGCAGCCAACGTGACAGGGACGAAGCCCAAGAGACCCAGTACTTC. Translating gives CASSQRDRDEAQETQYF.

This chain connects TRBV28 to TRBJ2-7; 9 nucleotides match TRBD1. Germline V CDR1 and CDR2: MDHEN, SYDVKM. V dropped 6 bases and J dropped 3; count of bases not matched to a gene: 12. The length of the CDR3 is 16 residues. For the CDR3, the DNA is TGTGCCAGCAGGGAAACACCGGGACAGGGATTCTACGAGCAGTACTTC. Amino acids: CASRETPGQGFYEQYF.

This chain uses TRBV29-1 with TRBJ1-2; D not certain. Trimming left V 0 bases short and J 4 bases short, with 12 bases between. CDR3 length equals 14 residues. From germline, CDR1 is SQVTM and CDR2 ANQGSEA. CDR3 in amino acids: CSVEDQWLGYGYTF. The CDR3 nucleotides read TGCAGCGTTGAAGATCAGTGGTTGGGCTATGGCTACACCTTC.

V usage is TRBV27 and J usage is TRBJ2-7; TRBD2 might be the D (5 bases). There are 14 residues in the CDR3. Germline CDR1 and CDR2: MNHEY and SMNVEV (reference sequence). The V gene lost 3 bases and the J gene lost 0 bases, with 9 bases spanning the gap. CDR3 amino acids: CASSLTRDSYEQYF. The CDR3 nucleotides read TGTGCCAGCAGTTTGACGAGGGACTCCTACGAGCAGTACTTC.

The chain couples TRBV9 to TRBJ2-1; D unresolved. The CDR3 is 13 amino acids. V was pared by 4 bases and J by 8 bases, with 13 bases between. The germline V gene has CDR1 SGDLS and CDR2 YYNGEE. CDR3 nucleotide sequence: TGTGCCAGCAGCCACGACTCAGAGTATGAGCAGTTCTTC. Its protein product is CASSHDSEYEQFF.

The chain joins TRBV19 to TRBJ2-1; D is possibly TRBD1 (5 bases). Germline CDR1 is LNHDA and CDR2 is SQIVND (reference sequence). Trimming cost V 10 bases and J 7 bases, with 11 bases left between them. This CDR3 is 11 amino acids long. This CDR3 is CAIRTLNEQFF. Here the CDR3 DNA reads TGTGCCATCCGGACATTGAATGAGCAGTTCTTC.

The genes are TRBV28 and TRBJ1-2; D is uncertain. Deletions cut 3 bases from V and 6 bases from J, with 5 bases between. This CDR3 is built from 11 residues. The V gene's germline CDR1 is MDHEN and CDR2 SYDVKM. For the CDR3, the DNA is TGTGCCAGCAGTTTTTCCGATGGCTACACCTTC. Translating gives CASSFSDGYTF.

V is TRBV7-8 and J is TRBJ1-1; 7 bases map to TRBD1. Trimming removed 2 bases from V and 3 bases from J; junction bases left unmatched: 3. Per the germline V gene, CDR1 is SGHVS and CDR2 is FQNEAQ. The CDR3 is made up of 14 amino acids. The DNA for the CDR3 is TGTGCCAGCAGCTTACGACAGGGTGACACTGAAGCTTTCTTT. Its protein is CASSLRQGDTEAFF.

The chain combines TRBV12-3 or TRBV12-4 with TRBJ1-1; no clear D gene. The CDR3 runs 14 residues. V shed 6 bases and J shed 5 bases, with 16 bases lying between them. CDR3 sequence: CASSNWARGTEAFF. The DNA of the CDR3 is TGTGCCAGCAGCAACTGGGCCCGTGGGACTGAAGCTTTCTTT.

This chain uses TRBV25-1 with TRBJ2-2, with D possibly TRBD1 on 5 matching bases. Germline CDR1 is MGHDK and CDR2 is SYGVNS. The CDR3 has 17 amino acids. Trimming pared 6 bases from V and 2 bases from J, leaving 19 bases between. The CDR3 here is CASSDRLTLLNTGELFF. The DNA of the CDR3 is TGTGCCAGCAGCGACAGACTGACACTATTAAACACCGGGGAGCTGTTTTTT.

The chain has TRBV7-9 and TRBJ1-1; D unresolved. This CDR3 is 14 amino acids long. Germline V gene lookup returns CDR1 SEHNR and CDR2 FQNEAQ (reference sequence). Trimming took off 6 bases at V and 3 bases at J, with 14 bases between the two ends. CDR3 in amino acids: CASSNFDGYTEAFF. The CDR3 DNA reads TGTGCCAGCAGTAACTTCGACGGATACACTGAAGCTTTCTTT.

The genes are TRBV4-1 and TRBJ2-7; 8 bases align to TRBD1. This CDR3 has 15 residues. Germline CDR1 reads MGHRA; CDR2 reads YSYEKL. V lost 0 bases to trimming and J lost 5 bases; unmatched junction nucleotides: 6. Here the CDR3 reads CASSQDSGGLDEQYF. For the CDR3, the DNA is TGCGCCAGCAGCCAAGATTCAGGGGGCCTGGACGAGCAGTACTTC.

V gene TRBV29-1 combines with J gene TRBJ2-3, with D perhaps TRBD1 or TRBD2 (5 bases each). CDR1 is SQVTM and CDR2 is ANQGSEA in the germline V gene. V was cut by 1 base and J by 2 bases, with 13 bases left in between. This CDR3 spans 15 amino acids. The CDR3 region has the DNA TGCAGCGTTGAAGTTGAGGGGATGGCCACAGATACGCAGTATTTT. It specifies CSVEVEGMATDTQYF.

The V gene is TRBV13, the J gene TRBJ2-5; a possible D gene is TRBD2 (6 bases). The CDR3 runs to 16 residues. Germline CDR1 PRHDT, CDR2 FYEKMQ (reference sequence). V was cut by 3 bases and J by 3 bases, with 17 bases left in between. The CDR3 sequence: CASSFDQRAGKETQYF. CDR3 coding DNA: TGTGCCAGCAGCTTCGATCAGCGGGCTGGTAAAGAGACCCAGTACTTC.

This clonotype is a singleton in its sample. The genes are TRBV5-1 and TRBJ1-6; D is ambiguous. The germline CDR1 and CDR2 sequences are SGHRS and YFSETQ. The CDR3 is made up of 13 amino acids. Deletions cut 1 base from V and 8 bases from J, with 7 bases between. The CDR3 DNA is TGCGCCAGCAGCTTGAACCCAGATTCACCCCTCCACTTT. It yields the protein CASSLNPDSPLHF.

This rearrangement joins TRBV3-1 to TRBJ2-1, with TRBD1 matching 7 bases. Trimming removed 5 bases from V and 13 bases from J; junction bases left unmatched: 8. This CDR3 has 12 amino acids. The germline V gene has CDR1 LGHDT and CDR2 YNNKEL (reference sequence). The CDR3: CASSGTGTDQFF. CDR3 sequence (DNA): TGTGCCAGCAGCGGAACCGGGACAGATCAGTTCTTC.

The J gene is TRBJ2-3, the V gene TRBV27; D tentatively reads TRBD1 or TRBD2 (5 bases each). Germline V gene data show CDR1 as MNHEY and CDR2 as SMNVEV (reference sequence). The CDR3 contains 14 residues. V was pared by 4 bases and J by 3 bases, with 11 bases between. This CDR3 is CASSYPGATDTQYF. The CDR3 nucleotides read TGTGCCAGCAGTTACCCCGGGGCTACAGATACGCAGTATTTT.

V is TRBV6-6 and J is TRBJ1-5; maybe TRBD1 (6 bases). Trimming removed 4 bases from V and 7 bases from J, with 14 bases in between. There are 14 residues in the CDR3. The germline V gene has CDR1 MNHNY and CDR2 SVGAGI (reference sequence). The CDR3 region has the DNA TGTGCCAGCAGTTTAGACAGGAGATACCAGCCCCAGCATTTT. Its protein product is CASSLDRRYQPQHF.

The CDR3 nucleotides are TGTGCCAGCTCTAGCGGAGGACCTAGCACAGATACGCAGTATTTT. Translating gives CASSSGGPSTDTQYF. The chain combines TRBV7-3 with TRBJ2-3; 7 bases fit TRBD2. J was trimmed by 0 bases and V by 8 bases; bases with no gene match: 8. The germline V gene has CDR1 SGHTA and CDR2 FQGTGA. This CDR3 region has 15 residues.

The chain couples TRBV9 to TRBJ2-1; 11 positions agree with TRBD2. Germline V gene lookup returns CDR1 SGDLS and CDR2 YYNGEE. This CDR3 is built from 16 residues. Trimming cost V 0 bases and J 9 bases; bases outside gene matches: 8. The CDR3 spells CASSVDLAGGVSEQFF. The DNA of the CDR3 is TGTGCCAGCAGCGTAGATCTAGCGGGGGGCGTGAGTGAGCAGTTCTTC.

V gene TRBV6-5 combines with J gene TRBJ2-1; D is uncertain. The V and J ends lost 6 bases and 2 bases respectively, with 5 bases between them. CDR1 is MNHEY and CDR2 is SVGAGI in the germline V gene. This CDR3 spans 12 amino acids. CDR3 residues: CASRSPYNEQFF. The CDR3 region has the DNA TGTGCCAGCAGAAGTCCCTACAATGAGCAGTTCTTC.

The V gene is TRBV5-4, the J gene TRBJ1-1; unclear D gene. The CDR3 length is 15 residues. The V gene's germline CDR1 is SGHNT and CDR2 YYREEE (reference sequence). Deletions cut 0 bases from V and 1 base from J, with 10 bases between. The CDR3 region is CASSLGGWGNTEAFF. The CDR3 region has the DNA TGTGCCAGCAGCTTGGGTGGGTGGGGGAACACTGAAGCTTTCTTT.

CDR3 sequence: CASRLIPGQGAGELFF. The CDR3 coding sequence is TGTGCCAGCAGGTTAATACCCGGACAGGGGGCCGGGGAGCTGTTTTTT. This rearrangement joins TRBV7-8 to TRBJ2-2; TRBD1 matches at 10 bases. This CDR3 is built from 16 residues. CDR1 and CDR2 (germline): SGHVS, FQNEAQ. Germline trimming cut 6 bases from V and 6 bases from J; bases unmatched to any gene: 10.

This clonotype showed up just once. The chain is built from TRBV6-5 and TRBJ2-5; 8 bases fit TRBD2. The CDR3 runs to 15 residues. The V gene end was trimmed by 0 bases and the J gene end by 5 bases; junction bases not matched to a gene: 5. Germline loops: CDR1 MNHEY, CDR2 SVGAGI. CDR3 sequence: CASSYSIGLAETQYF. CDR3 DNA sequence: TGTGCCAGCAGTTACTCGATCGGACTAGCTGAGACCCAGTACTTC.

The rearrangement uses TRBV4-1 and TRBJ1-2; TRBD1 aligns across 9 bases. The CDR3 extends over 15 amino acids. CDR1 is MGHRA and CDR2 is YSYEKL in the germline V gene. With 1 base clipped from V and 6 bases from J, the junction kept 6 bases outside the gene matches. The CDR3 is CASSQGTGGRDGYTF. As DNA, the CDR3 is TGCGCCAGCAGCCAAGGAACAGGGGGCAGAGATGGCTACACCTTC.

This chain uses TRBV29-1 with TRBJ2-3; D ambiguous. The CDR3 has 13 residues. V gave up 5 bases and J gave up 4 bases, with 13 bases separating them. Per germline, CDR1 SQVTM and CDR2 ANQGSEA. The DNA for the CDR3 is TGCAGCGTTCGCCCGGAGATTTCAGATACGCAGTATTTT. Translation: CSVRPEISDTQYF.